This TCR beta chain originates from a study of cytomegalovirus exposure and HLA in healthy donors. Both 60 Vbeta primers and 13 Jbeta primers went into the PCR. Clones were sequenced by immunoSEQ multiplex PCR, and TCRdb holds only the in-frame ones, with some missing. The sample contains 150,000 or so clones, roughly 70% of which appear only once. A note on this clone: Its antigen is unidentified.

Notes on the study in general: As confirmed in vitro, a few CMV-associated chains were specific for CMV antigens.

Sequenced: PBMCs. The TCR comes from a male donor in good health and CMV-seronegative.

CDR3 bases: TGTGCCAGCAGCTCCCCGGGGGGCAGCGGGAGGCCCACAGATACGCAGTATTTT. This translates into CASSSPGGSGRPTDTQYF. The V and J genes are TRBV7-3 and TRBJ2-3, with 9 positions matching TRBD2. The V gene end was trimmed by 4 bases and the J gene end by 2 bases; junction bases not matched to a gene: 13. The CDR3 consists of 18 residues. From germline, CDR1 is SGHTA and CDR2 FQGTGA.